This entry features one TCR beta chain sequence. Its antigen is currently unknown. The entry originates in a study of identical twins. The study, taken as a whole, reports: Modelling underestimated the level of out-of-frame TCR alpha sharing observed in monozygotic twins. Shared out-of-frame alpha sequences (those common to twins) showed excess low generation probability.

Unique molecular identifiers were in the cDNA, with template-switch universal primer binding. MiXCR, run by TCRdb on the 5' RACE reads, gives a single entry per CDR3 protein. The repertoire includes about 530,000 distinct CDR3 sequences, about a fifth of them detected once, and approximately 0.49% sits in the top ten. The CDR3 length is 15 residues. V shed 4 bases and J 0 bases; nucleotides not matched to a gene: 5. Germline lookup yields CDR1 SEHNR and CDR2 FQNEAQ (reference sequence). Separately, the same data were catalogued under a study of yellow fever vaccine responses in identical twins.

Sequenced sample: CD4+ T cells sorted from blood. The source of this sequence is a woman aged 18-29 years in good health. The V call is TRBV7-9, the J call TRBJ1-1; the match to TRBD1 covers 7 bases. The CDR3 loop reads CASSSGQRVNTEAFF. For the CDR3, the DNA is TGTGCCAGCAGCTCGGGACAGCGGGTGAACACTGAAGCTTTCTTT.